This TCR beta chain originates from a study of human T cells and chemical hapten exposure (dated by TCRdb to about 2021). Background on the whole study: For sensitization, 2% DPC in acetone was applied to a 2 cm by 2 cm area of upper inner arm skin. Throughout the roughly 25-week study period, patients were also given weekly therapeutic DPC doses on the scalp. Patch testing on the upper back used Finn chambers containing 0.01% DPC, with scoring done after 6 days according to International Contact Dermatitis Research Group standards. Most of the patients in the cohort were female, and the cohort covered alopecia areata with under or over 50% scalp involvement, alopecia totalis and alopecia universalis. The libraries were sequenced as a pool, and the TCR yield per sample differed mostly because of small variations in library volumes within the pool. In alopecia patients, the study followed how the peripheral blood TCR repertoire changed in vivo over primary and secondary sensitization to diphenylcyclopropenone (DPC), a hapten. Blood was sampled from patients pre-sensitization (week 0) and at 2, 6 and about 24 weeks after DPC sensitization. Blood for TCR sequencing was provided by twenty-nine alopecia patients at one to four time points (pre-sensitization, 2, 6 and 24 weeks). The research as a whole found: Significantly more large CDR3 similarity clusters were formed by expanded TCRs than by pre-sensitization or healthy control sets, consistent with antigen-driven responses. Patch test score was positively correlated with the number of PT1 expanded TCRs, with significance at thresholds 8, 16 and 32 but not at 4. After repeated subsampling, the strength of the expansion versus patch-test correlation and the threshold at which it became significant changed. No change with DPC sensitization was found in the number of TCRs above 1 in 1000 frequency, and no evidence of global repertoire structure alterations was found. Because every patient had alopecia, a presumed autoimmune disease, the patients' immune response might differ from that of healthy individuals.

Ends trimmed: V by 4 bases, J by 3 bases; bases unmatched to a gene: 5. Including cysteine and phenylalanine, the CDR3 has 14 amino acids. The sequence is cut down to CDR3 DNA, 42 bases in frame from base 1. The germline V gene encodes CDR1 SEHNR and CDR2 FQNEAQ (reference sequence). The protocol used for the library was RACE. Sequencing was carried out with a NextSeq 500. Library preparation attached unique molecular identifiers to individual cDNA molecules for quantitative, reproducible TCR counting. Both TCR alpha and TCR beta chains were sequenced from each blood RNA sample. In the paper's pipeline: A median of about 87,000 TCRs per sample was observed, with a range of about 23,224 to 750,000. The Decombinator software suite was used to annotate the V, J and CDR3 of the TCR reads. To make PS versus PT1 abundance plots, every sample was subsampled to the same number of TCRs (28,000). TCRs were defined as expanded if absent before sensitization and observed at least eight times at the 2-week time point. TCRdb reprocessing: public reads trimmed at Q25 with fastp, clones called with MiXCR, in-frame beta chains kept. Each CDR3 protein gets just one entry, which takes the most common genes and DNA from the rows behind it. TCRdb, not the authors, supplied the V and J calls. The sample yields 150,000 to 200,000 distinct CDR3 sequences; around 20% were counted once. 6.7% of the sample belongs to the ten largest clones.

Sample time point, as interpreted from the label and publication: patch test 1, 2 weeks after DPC sensitization. The sample's treatment or condition label, in plain terms: therapeutic diphenylcyclopropenone sensitization with weekly scalp DPC. Blood at each patch-test visit was drawn before the patch test was applied. Patients were eligible if aged 18 to 70, diagnosed with alopecia and judged suitable for DPC therapy, and pregnant patients were excluded. Total RNA was isolated from unfractionated whole blood collected in Tempus Blood RNA tubes. The table lists this clonotype with a few counts. Its antigen has not been determined. Base qualities are missing; no much larger clone stands one base away.

The sequences come from whole blood, collected in connection with sensitization to the hapten diphenylcyclopropenone (DPC). The V and J segments used are TRBV7-9 and TRBJ2-7; 8 central bases correspond to TRBD1. This receptor was taken from a woman aged 45 to 65 with alopecia areata. Some clones in this sample may be carry-over from other donors' samples. The DNA reads TGTGCCAGCAGCTCCAGGACAGGGAACTACGAGCAGTACTTC. Translated, it gives CASSSRTGNYEQYF.